This T cell receptor (beta chain) stems from a study of shared T cell receptors in the human thymus. The protocol was immunoSEQ multiplex PCR, while the TCRdb copy is restricted to in-frame clones and leaves out a portion. The sample includes hundreds of thousands of clones, around nine tenths of them seen just once. V lost 4 bases, J lost 2 bases, and 11 bases stayed unmatched. This CDR3 region has 16 residues. The germline V gene has CDR1 MDHEN and CDR2 SYDVKM. These data were also filed under a second study, of human thymus T cells. As that study records: Obtained as resections during corrective heart surgery, the thymus tissue was then studied.

The material sequenced was thymocytes. The chain joins TRBV28 to TRBJ2-7, with 7 bases matching TRBD1. This receptor was obtained from a boy under three years old with a congenital heart defect. For the CDR3, the DNA is TGTGCCAGCAGTTCCGAGGACAGGCTAATAACCTACGAGCAGTACTTC. It encodes CASSSEDRLITYEQYF. Together with reference TRBV28 and TRBJ2-7, the CDR3 gives the full variable domain: DVKVTQSSRYLVKRTGEKVFLECVQDMDHENMFWYRQDPGLGLRLIYFSYDVKMKEKGDIPEGYSVSREKKERFSLILESASTNQTSMYLCASSSEDRLITYEQYFGPGTRLTVT.